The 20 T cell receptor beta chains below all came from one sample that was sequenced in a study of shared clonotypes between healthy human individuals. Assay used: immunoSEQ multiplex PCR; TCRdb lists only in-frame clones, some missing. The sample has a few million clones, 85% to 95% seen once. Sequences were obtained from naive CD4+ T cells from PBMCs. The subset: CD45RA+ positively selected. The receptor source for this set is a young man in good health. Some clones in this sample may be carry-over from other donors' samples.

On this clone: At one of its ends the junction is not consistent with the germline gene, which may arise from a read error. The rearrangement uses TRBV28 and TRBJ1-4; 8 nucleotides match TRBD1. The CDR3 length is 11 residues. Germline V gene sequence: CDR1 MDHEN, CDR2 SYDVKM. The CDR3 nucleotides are TGTGCCAGCAGTCAGTACAGGGGGTTACATTTT. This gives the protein CASSQYRGLHF.

The CDR3 loop is CSVTGPWLPYEQYF. Written as DNA, the CDR3 is TGCAGCGTCACCGGTCCGTGGCTGCCCTACGAGCAGTACTTC. This chain connects TRBV29-1 to TRBJ2-7; D unresolved. Germline CDR1 and CDR2: SQVTM and ANQGSEA. The CDR3 spans 14 residues. Trimming took 6 bases from V and 2 from J, leaving 17 bases between them.

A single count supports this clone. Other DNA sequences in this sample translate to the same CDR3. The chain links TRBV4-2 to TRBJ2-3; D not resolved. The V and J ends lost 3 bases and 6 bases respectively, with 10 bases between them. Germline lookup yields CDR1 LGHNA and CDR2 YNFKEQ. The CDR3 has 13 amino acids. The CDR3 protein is CASSQGLGDTQYF. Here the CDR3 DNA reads TGTGCCAGCAGCCAGGGTTTAGGGGATACGCAGTATTTT.

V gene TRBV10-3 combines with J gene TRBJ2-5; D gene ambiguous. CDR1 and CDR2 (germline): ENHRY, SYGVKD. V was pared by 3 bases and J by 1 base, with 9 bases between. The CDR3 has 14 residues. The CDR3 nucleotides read TGTGCCATCAGTGAAACCGGTGCCCAAGAGACCCAGTACTTC. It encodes CAISETGAQETQYF.

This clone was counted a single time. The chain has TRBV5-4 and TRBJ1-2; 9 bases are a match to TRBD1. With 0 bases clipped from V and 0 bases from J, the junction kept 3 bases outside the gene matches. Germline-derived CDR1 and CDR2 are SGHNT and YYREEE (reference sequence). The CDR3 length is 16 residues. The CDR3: CASSLVGTGSNYGYTF. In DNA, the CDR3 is TGTGCCAGCAGCTTGGTGGGGACAGGGTCTAACTATGGCTACACCTTC.

This CDR3 reads CSVRRPSEGEVYIQYF. CDR3 sequence (DNA): TGCAGCGTCCGAAGACCGTCGGAAGGGGAGGTATACATTCAGTACTTC. The V call is TRBV29-1, the J call TRBJ2-4, with D tentatively TRBD2 (6 bases). This CDR3 contains 16 residues. CDR1 is SQVTM and CDR2 is ANQGSEA in the germline V gene. Trimming stripped 6 bases from V and 8 bases from J, with 26 bases between.

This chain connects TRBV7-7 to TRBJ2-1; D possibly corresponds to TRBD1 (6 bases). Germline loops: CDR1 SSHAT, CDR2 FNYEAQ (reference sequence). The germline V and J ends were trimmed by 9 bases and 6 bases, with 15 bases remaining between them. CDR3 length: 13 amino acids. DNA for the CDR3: TGTGCCAGAGAACTTGGACAGCTCAATGAGCAGTTCTTC. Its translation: CARELGQLNEQFF.

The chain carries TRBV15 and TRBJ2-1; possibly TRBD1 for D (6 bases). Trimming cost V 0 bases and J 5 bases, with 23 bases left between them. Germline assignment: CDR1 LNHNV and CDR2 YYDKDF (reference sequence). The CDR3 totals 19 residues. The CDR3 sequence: CATSRDFWGSPGHNNEQFF. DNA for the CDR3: TGTGCCACCAGCAGAGATTTTTGGGGATCTCCGGGACATAACAATGAGCAGTTCTTC. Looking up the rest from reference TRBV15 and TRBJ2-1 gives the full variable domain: DAMVIQNPRYQVTQFGKPVTLSCSQTLNHNVMYWYQQKSSQAPKLLFHYYDKDFNNEADTPDNFQSRRPNTSFCFLDIRSPGLGDTAMYLCATSRDFWGSPGHNNEQFFGPGTRLTVL.

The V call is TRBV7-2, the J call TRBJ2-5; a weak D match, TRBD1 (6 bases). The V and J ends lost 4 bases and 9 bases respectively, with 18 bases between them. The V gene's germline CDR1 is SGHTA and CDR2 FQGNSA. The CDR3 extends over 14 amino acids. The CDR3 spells CASSSTALEGAQYF. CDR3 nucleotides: TGTGCCAGCAGCTCCACGGCCTTAGAGGGGGCCCAGTACTTC.

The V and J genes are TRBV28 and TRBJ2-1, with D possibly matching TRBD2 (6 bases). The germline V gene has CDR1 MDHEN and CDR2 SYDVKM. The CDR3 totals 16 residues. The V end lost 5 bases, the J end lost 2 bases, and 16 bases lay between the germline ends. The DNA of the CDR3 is TGTGCCAGCAGTACCCCGTGGCGGGGTACCTACAATGAGCAGTTCTTC. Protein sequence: CASSTPWRGTYNEQFF.

CDR3 sequence reads: CASSYWGVDTEAFF. DNA for the CDR3: TGTGCCAGCAGTTATTGGGGAGTGGACACTGAAGCTTTCTTT. The rearrangement links TRBV6-5 to TRBJ1-1; no clear D gene. With 3 bases removed from V and 3 bases from J, the gap between germline ends came to 11 bases. CDR3 length: 14 amino acids. Per germline, CDR1 MNHEY and CDR2 SVGAGI.

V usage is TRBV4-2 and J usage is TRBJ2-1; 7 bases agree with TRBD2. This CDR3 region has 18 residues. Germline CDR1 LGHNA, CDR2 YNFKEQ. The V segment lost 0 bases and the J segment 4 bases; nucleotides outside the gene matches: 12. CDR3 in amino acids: CASSQDFSSASGYNEQFF. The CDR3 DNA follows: TGTGCCAGCAGCCAAGACTTCTCAAGCGCTAGCGGTTACAATGAGCAGTTCTTC.

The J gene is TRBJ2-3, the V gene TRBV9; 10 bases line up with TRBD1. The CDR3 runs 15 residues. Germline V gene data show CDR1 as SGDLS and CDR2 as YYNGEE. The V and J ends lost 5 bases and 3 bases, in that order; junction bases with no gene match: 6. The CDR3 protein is CASSPGGQGTDTQYF. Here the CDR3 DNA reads TGTGCCAGCAGTCCGGGGGGACAGGGGACAGATACGCAGTATTTT.

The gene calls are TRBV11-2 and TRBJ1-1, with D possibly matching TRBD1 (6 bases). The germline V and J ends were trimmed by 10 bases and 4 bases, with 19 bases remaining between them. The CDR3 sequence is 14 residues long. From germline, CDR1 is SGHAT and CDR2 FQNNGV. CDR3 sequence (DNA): TGTGCCACCCACAGAGCAGGGGACGGCACTGAAGCTTTCTTT. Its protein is CATHRAGDGTEAFF.

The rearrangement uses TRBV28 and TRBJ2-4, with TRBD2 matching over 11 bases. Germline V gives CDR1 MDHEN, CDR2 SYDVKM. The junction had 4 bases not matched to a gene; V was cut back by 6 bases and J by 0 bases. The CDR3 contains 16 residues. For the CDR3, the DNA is TGTGCCAGCAGCAGACTAGCGGGGTTAGCCAAAAACATTCAGTACTTC. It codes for CASSRLAGLAKNIQYF.

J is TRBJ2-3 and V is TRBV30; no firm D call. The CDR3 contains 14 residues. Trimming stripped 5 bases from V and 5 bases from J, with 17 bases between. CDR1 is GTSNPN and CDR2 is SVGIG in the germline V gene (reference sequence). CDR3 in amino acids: CAWQKSTWGDTQYF. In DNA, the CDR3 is TGTGCCTGGCAAAAGTCCACGTGGGGAGATACGCAGTATTTT.

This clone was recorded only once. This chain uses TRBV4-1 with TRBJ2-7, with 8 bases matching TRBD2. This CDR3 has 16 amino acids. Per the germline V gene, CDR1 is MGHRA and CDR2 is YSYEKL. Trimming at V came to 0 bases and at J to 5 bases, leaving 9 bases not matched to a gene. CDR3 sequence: CASSQDRAGAENEQYF. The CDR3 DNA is TGCGCCAGCAGCCAAGATCGAGCGGGAGCGGAGAACGAGCAGTACTTC.

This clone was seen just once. The DNA for the CDR3 is TGTGCCACCAGCAGATCAAGTTCGTCCGGGGAGCTGTTTTTT. Translation gives CATSRSSSSGELFF. The chain employs TRBV15 and TRBJ2-2; D gene unclear. Trimming took 2 bases from V and 6 from J, leaving 10 bases between them. The germline gives CDR1 LNHNV, CDR2 YYDKDF (reference sequence). This CDR3 spans 14 amino acids.

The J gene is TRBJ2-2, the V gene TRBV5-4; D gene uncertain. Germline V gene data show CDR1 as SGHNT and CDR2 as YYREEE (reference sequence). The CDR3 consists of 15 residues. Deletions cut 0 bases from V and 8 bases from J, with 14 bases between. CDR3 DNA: TGTGCCAGCAGCTTGGGAGCTTTTAGTAAGGGGGAGCTGTTTTTT. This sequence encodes CASSLGAFSKGELFF.

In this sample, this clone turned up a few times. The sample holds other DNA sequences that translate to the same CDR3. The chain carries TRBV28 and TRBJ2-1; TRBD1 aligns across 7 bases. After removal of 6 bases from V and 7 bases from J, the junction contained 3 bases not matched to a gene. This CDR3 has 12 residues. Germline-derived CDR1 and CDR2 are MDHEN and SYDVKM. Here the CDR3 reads CASRDRVNEQFF. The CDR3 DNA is TGTGCCAGCAGAGACAGGGTAAATGAGCAGTTCTTC.